Given below is one TCR beta chain in context. Assignments of participants to cohorts depended upon their own reported clinical history. Recovered status applied to Cohort 3 donors who had two consecutive negative PCRs. It also applied to those with clearance or with symptom resolution. This record comes from a study of blood T cell repertoires in COVID-19. In the source study's methods: Reference gene primer amplification in the assay estimated nucleated cell counts. Assay used: immunoSEQ multiplex PCR; TCRdb lists only in-frame clones, some missing. The V and J calls and the clone size are those of that table, but D and trimming were determined from the DNA. Found here are a few hundred thousand clones, 75% to 90% of them singletons; the top ten hold around 7.9%. Germline V gene data show CDR1 as MGHDK and CDR2 as SYGVNS. This CDR3 contains 13 residues. The V end lost 7 bases, the J end lost 3 bases, and 12 bases lay between the germline ends.

The material sequenced was PBMCs or T cells enriched from blood (not recorded which). The sequence came from an older woman who had recovered from COVID-19. The chain has TRBV25-1 and TRBJ2-5; D is possibly TRBD1 (6 bases). The chain's CDR3 is CASIGQYKETQYF. DNA of the CDR3: TGTGCCAGCATTGGACAGTACAAAGAGACCCAGTACTTC.